This TCR beta chain is drawn from a study of cytomegalovirus exposure and HLA in healthy donors. General study points: The study put 150 or so TCR beta chains on its list as cytomegalovirus-associated. Within an earlier analysis, most TCR beta V segments proved productive either about 90% or about 30% of the time. A later analysis linked a missense DCLRE1C variant to TCR beta V- and J-gene trimming. Among the most significant clusters, several appeared linked to common viral pathogens in a later analysis.

Use of 60 Vbeta and 13 Jbeta primers characterized the PCR. The repertoire was sequenced with immunoSEQ multiplex PCR; TCRdb's copy has only in-frame clones and lacks some. The sample shows 100,000 to 150,000 clones, roughly four fifths of them seen only once. Worth noting for this clone: Its antigen remains unknown.

The TCR was taken from a woman aged 45-60 years in good health and CMV-seronegative. Sequencing input: PBMCs.

The CDR3 loop reads CASKGNNQPQHF. In DNA form, the CDR3 reads TGTGCCAGCAAGGGGAACAATCAGCCCCAGCATTTT. This sequence joins TRBV2 and TRBJ1-5; perhaps TRBD1 as D (5 bases). Germline CDR1 SNHLY, CDR2 FYNNEI. V lost 7 bases and J lost 3, with 7 bases in between. This CDR3 has 12 residues.